The sequence of this TCR beta chain was determined in a study of technical replicates of blood from a few donors. Profiled with immunoSEQ multiplex PCR; TCRdb holds only in-frame clones, not every one. The sample includes about 9,400 clones, 75% to 95% seen only once; the top ten take roughly 10%. This clone appeared once. This CDR3 is built from 11 residues. Trimming removed 5 bases at V and 4 bases at J, with 4 bases between. From germline, CDR1 is SGHVS and CDR2 FQNEAQ. The rearrangement links TRBV7-8 to TRBJ2-3; D is undetermined. The sequencing input was PBMCs. This TCR was recovered from a human donor in good health. CDR3 DNA: TGTGCCAGCAGCCCTGCAGATACGCAGTATTTT. Encoded protein: CASSPADTQYF.